This T cell receptor beta chain stems from a study of blood T cell repertoires in COVID-19. Study context: Spain, Italy and the United States supplied samples that represented acute and convalescent COVID-19. Sources were T cells, B-cell-depleted T cells, or PBMCs; the material itself was cDNA or gDNA.

This CDR3 has 18 residues. Unmatched junction bases numbered 10, after V lost 3 bases and J lost 0 bases. Looked up from germline, CDR1 is KGHSH and CDR2 is LQKENI. TCRdb's table, derived via immunoSEQ multiplex PCR, lists solely in-frame clones and lacks some. The data show roughly 34,000 clones, approximately 91% seen once. The sample comprised peripheral blood. J is TRBJ2-2 and V is TRBV18; TRBD2 matches 7 bases. The receptor was isolated from a man in his 60s with active or convalescent COVID-19. The CDR3, as DNA: TGTGCCAGCTCACCTCAATCGCAGCGGGGAGCGAACACCGGGGAGCTGTTTTTT. This translates into CASSPQSQRGANTGELFF.